This T cell receptor (beta chain) was profiled in a study of T cells in Graves' hyperthyroidism and ophthalmopathy. The CDR3 extends over 15 amino acids. Germline lookup yields CDR1 ENHRY and CDR2 SYGVKD. The V and J ends lost 9 bases and 5 bases, in that order; junction bases with no gene match: 15. This clonotype was seen ten or more times. The CDR3 regions of TCR beta were amplified from RNA transcripts. Using the HTBI primer set, a first-round RT-PCR was run on the TCR CDR3. TCRdb itself ran the multiplex PCR reads through MiXCR, one entry per CDR3 protein. The repertoire holds around 340,000 distinct CDR3 sequences, with about a sixth as singletons.

The TCR was taken from a woman aged 25 to 39 with Graves' hyperthyroidism that later progressed to Graves' ophthalmopathy. V gene TRBV10-3 combines with J gene TRBJ1-1, with 7 bases identical to TRBD1. The specimen sequenced was blood. The CDR3 coding sequence is TGTGCCATTACCTCGGACAGGACAAGGAGAACTGAAGCTTTCTTT. Its protein product is CAITSDRTRRTEAFF.